Below, one T cell receptor (beta chain) is given with its context. The antigen remains undetermined. Trimming took 3 bases from V and 1 from J, leaving 14 bases between them. This CDR3 is 16 amino acids long. The germline gives CDR1 LNHDA, CDR2 SQIVND (reference sequence). This specimen comes from a study of persistence of HIV-infected CD4 T cells. The immunoSEQ assay was version 4, run in survey mode. The protocol was immunoSEQ multiplex PCR, while the TCRdb copy is restricted to in-frame clones and leaves out a portion. Seen here are about 46,000 clones, around 90% observed once, and the top ten hold over 3%. Anti-CD3/anti-CD28 beads served as a nonspecific positive control stimulus. Sorting of responding CD4+ T cells relied on upregulated CD40 ligand together with CD69. A roughly 19-hour stimulation of CD8-depleted PBMCs used anti-CD28/CD49d costimulation, CD40-blocking antibody and enfuvirtide. Whole-study findings and limits: Compared with CD3/CD28-stimulated cells, CMV- and Gag-responding cells showed lower TCRbeta richness. Antigen-responding cells were enriched for degenerate expanded CDR3beta sequences.

The specimen was CD4+ T cells sorted from PBMCs after approximately 19-hour stimulation, collected from a patient who received antiretroviral therapy. V gene TRBV19 combines with J gene TRBJ2-3, with D possibly TRBD1 on 6 matching bases. The TCR sequence derives from an adult woman with HIV who was CMV-seropositive. The CDR3: CASSIQTGSRTDTQYF. CDR3 nucleotides: TGTGCCAGTAGTATTCAGACAGGATCACGCACAGATACGCAGTATTTT.